This T cell receptor beta chain was obtained from a study of blood T cell repertoires in COVID-19. In the authors' workflow: It was from reference gene primer amplification that nucleated cell counts were estimated. Assay used: immunoSEQ multiplex PCR; TCRdb lists only in-frame clones, some missing. V and J calls and clone size are those listed in that table; D and trimming were worked out from the DNA. This sample has more than 200,000 clones, with roughly 88% found just once. Germline V gene lookup returns CDR1 SGHTS and CDR2 YDEGEE. CDR3 length: 15 amino acids. Trimming left V 5 bases short and J 1 base short, with 16 bases between.

This receptor was identified in a woman younger than 45 who had been exposed to COVID-19. Material for sequencing was PBMCs or T cells enriched from blood (not recorded which). The chain links TRBV5-8 to TRBJ2-7, with TRBD2 as a possible D gene (6 bases). The CDR3 here is CASRLRGPGSYEQYF. The DNA for the CDR3 is TGTGCCAGCAGGTTGCGGGGTCCCGGATCCTACGAGCAGTACTTC.